This T cell receptor beta chain was sequenced during a study of blood T cell repertoires in COVID-19 (dated by TCRdb to the early 2020s). Describing the broader study: Samples from collaborators originated in the United States, Italy and Spain and spanned both the acute and convalescent phases of COVID-19. Deeply sampled blood TCRbeta repertoires from subjects exposed to, actively infected with, or recovered from COVID-19 were included in the dataset. Where available, HLA class I and class II types were taken from metadata supplied by the sample provider and were not determined by assay-based typing. A de-identified subject ID, COVID-19 status, age in years and sex were almost always included in the sample metadata. The prospective study material was composed of cDNA or gDNA derived from T cells, B-cell-depleted T cells, or PBMCs. The repertoires were made available in a free public database intended to serve as a resource for research on the immune response to SARS-CoV-2. Samples were obtained from the ongoing ImmuneRACE study (first 160 participants) and from some 1,200 subjects provided by 6 global collaborators. Study-wide conclusions, independent of this receptor: The amount of clinical and demographic metadata varied by source and participant and was provided uncurated.

The collaborating institutions used their own protocols to collect whole blood in K2EDTA tubes. Collaborator samples were shipped for TCRbeta analysis as frozen whole blood, isolated PBMCs, or DNA extracted from either sample type. CDR1 and CDR2 are read off the germline V gene as MGHDK and SYGVNS. CDR3 length: 15 amino acids, cysteine to phenylalanine. The kept DNA is CDR3 alone, 45 bases in frame from the first base. The junction shows trimming of 3 bases on V and 5 bases on J, and the gene matches do not reach 4 bases of it. Concerning this clone: Its antigen remains unidentified. Per-nucleotide qualities are absent, and no much larger clonotype sits a single base away.

TCRbeta CDR3 regions were amplified from genomic DNA using the immunoSEQ Assay, a bias-controlled multiplex PCR. Per the authors' processing: The number of nucleated cells in each sample was estimated by amplification of reference gene primers within the assay. Sequence reads were collapsed and filtered to measure the absolute abundance of every unique TCRbeta CDR3 rearrangement. For each sample, productive Simpson clonality was calculated by taking the square root of Simpson's diversity index across productive rearrangements. TCRdb limited this immuneACCESS table to in-frame rearrangements with V and J called. A share of clones is missing; checked studies link under half to unresolved V genes, and the rest is unexplained. V and J calls and clone size are those listed in that table; D and trimming were worked out from the DNA. Counted in this sample were about 84,000 clones; approximately 80% of them appeared once. Around 7% of the sample is held by the ten biggest clonotypes.

The TCR was taken from a man aged 65 to 85 with acute or convalescent COVID-19. Sequenced sample: peripheral blood. Here the chain combines TRBV25-1 and TRBJ2-1, with 10 bases in between that match TRBD1. The nucleotides read TGTGCCAGCAGTGACCCGACAGGGGGCAACAATGAGCAGTTCTTC. Translated, this gives CASSDPTGGNNEQFF.